This note documents a single T cell receptor (beta chain) sequence. Its antigen is currently unknown. Using its own MiXCR run on the 5' RACE reads, TCRdb lists one record per CDR3 protein. The data show a few hundred thousand distinct CDR3 sequences, approximately 4% seen once. The data are from a study of T cells after yellow fever vaccination. Across the whole study: Preparation of fractions with low cell numbers was performed using SMART-Seq v4 Ultra Low Input. Broader study findings: Abundant clonotypes from the bulk population could have been carried over as contaminants into FACS-sorted repertoires. Reappearance after the booster was observed for most primary-vaccination clones (roughly 95% CD4, roughly 90% CD8).

The CDR3 is made up of 13 amino acids. CDR1 is SGHTA and CDR2 is FQGNSA in the germline V gene. V lost 5 bases, J lost 6 bases, and 11 bases lay in between. The origin of this receptor is a man aged 18 to 30 who received the YFV17D yellow fever vaccine. This chain uses TRBV7-2 with TRBJ2-1; TRBD2 might be the D (5 bases). The source was PBMCs, collected 5 days after the yellow fever booster vaccination. The DNA for the CDR3 is TGTGCCAGCAGCCTAGGCACTAGCAATGAGCAGTTCTTC. It specifies CASSLGTSNEQFF.